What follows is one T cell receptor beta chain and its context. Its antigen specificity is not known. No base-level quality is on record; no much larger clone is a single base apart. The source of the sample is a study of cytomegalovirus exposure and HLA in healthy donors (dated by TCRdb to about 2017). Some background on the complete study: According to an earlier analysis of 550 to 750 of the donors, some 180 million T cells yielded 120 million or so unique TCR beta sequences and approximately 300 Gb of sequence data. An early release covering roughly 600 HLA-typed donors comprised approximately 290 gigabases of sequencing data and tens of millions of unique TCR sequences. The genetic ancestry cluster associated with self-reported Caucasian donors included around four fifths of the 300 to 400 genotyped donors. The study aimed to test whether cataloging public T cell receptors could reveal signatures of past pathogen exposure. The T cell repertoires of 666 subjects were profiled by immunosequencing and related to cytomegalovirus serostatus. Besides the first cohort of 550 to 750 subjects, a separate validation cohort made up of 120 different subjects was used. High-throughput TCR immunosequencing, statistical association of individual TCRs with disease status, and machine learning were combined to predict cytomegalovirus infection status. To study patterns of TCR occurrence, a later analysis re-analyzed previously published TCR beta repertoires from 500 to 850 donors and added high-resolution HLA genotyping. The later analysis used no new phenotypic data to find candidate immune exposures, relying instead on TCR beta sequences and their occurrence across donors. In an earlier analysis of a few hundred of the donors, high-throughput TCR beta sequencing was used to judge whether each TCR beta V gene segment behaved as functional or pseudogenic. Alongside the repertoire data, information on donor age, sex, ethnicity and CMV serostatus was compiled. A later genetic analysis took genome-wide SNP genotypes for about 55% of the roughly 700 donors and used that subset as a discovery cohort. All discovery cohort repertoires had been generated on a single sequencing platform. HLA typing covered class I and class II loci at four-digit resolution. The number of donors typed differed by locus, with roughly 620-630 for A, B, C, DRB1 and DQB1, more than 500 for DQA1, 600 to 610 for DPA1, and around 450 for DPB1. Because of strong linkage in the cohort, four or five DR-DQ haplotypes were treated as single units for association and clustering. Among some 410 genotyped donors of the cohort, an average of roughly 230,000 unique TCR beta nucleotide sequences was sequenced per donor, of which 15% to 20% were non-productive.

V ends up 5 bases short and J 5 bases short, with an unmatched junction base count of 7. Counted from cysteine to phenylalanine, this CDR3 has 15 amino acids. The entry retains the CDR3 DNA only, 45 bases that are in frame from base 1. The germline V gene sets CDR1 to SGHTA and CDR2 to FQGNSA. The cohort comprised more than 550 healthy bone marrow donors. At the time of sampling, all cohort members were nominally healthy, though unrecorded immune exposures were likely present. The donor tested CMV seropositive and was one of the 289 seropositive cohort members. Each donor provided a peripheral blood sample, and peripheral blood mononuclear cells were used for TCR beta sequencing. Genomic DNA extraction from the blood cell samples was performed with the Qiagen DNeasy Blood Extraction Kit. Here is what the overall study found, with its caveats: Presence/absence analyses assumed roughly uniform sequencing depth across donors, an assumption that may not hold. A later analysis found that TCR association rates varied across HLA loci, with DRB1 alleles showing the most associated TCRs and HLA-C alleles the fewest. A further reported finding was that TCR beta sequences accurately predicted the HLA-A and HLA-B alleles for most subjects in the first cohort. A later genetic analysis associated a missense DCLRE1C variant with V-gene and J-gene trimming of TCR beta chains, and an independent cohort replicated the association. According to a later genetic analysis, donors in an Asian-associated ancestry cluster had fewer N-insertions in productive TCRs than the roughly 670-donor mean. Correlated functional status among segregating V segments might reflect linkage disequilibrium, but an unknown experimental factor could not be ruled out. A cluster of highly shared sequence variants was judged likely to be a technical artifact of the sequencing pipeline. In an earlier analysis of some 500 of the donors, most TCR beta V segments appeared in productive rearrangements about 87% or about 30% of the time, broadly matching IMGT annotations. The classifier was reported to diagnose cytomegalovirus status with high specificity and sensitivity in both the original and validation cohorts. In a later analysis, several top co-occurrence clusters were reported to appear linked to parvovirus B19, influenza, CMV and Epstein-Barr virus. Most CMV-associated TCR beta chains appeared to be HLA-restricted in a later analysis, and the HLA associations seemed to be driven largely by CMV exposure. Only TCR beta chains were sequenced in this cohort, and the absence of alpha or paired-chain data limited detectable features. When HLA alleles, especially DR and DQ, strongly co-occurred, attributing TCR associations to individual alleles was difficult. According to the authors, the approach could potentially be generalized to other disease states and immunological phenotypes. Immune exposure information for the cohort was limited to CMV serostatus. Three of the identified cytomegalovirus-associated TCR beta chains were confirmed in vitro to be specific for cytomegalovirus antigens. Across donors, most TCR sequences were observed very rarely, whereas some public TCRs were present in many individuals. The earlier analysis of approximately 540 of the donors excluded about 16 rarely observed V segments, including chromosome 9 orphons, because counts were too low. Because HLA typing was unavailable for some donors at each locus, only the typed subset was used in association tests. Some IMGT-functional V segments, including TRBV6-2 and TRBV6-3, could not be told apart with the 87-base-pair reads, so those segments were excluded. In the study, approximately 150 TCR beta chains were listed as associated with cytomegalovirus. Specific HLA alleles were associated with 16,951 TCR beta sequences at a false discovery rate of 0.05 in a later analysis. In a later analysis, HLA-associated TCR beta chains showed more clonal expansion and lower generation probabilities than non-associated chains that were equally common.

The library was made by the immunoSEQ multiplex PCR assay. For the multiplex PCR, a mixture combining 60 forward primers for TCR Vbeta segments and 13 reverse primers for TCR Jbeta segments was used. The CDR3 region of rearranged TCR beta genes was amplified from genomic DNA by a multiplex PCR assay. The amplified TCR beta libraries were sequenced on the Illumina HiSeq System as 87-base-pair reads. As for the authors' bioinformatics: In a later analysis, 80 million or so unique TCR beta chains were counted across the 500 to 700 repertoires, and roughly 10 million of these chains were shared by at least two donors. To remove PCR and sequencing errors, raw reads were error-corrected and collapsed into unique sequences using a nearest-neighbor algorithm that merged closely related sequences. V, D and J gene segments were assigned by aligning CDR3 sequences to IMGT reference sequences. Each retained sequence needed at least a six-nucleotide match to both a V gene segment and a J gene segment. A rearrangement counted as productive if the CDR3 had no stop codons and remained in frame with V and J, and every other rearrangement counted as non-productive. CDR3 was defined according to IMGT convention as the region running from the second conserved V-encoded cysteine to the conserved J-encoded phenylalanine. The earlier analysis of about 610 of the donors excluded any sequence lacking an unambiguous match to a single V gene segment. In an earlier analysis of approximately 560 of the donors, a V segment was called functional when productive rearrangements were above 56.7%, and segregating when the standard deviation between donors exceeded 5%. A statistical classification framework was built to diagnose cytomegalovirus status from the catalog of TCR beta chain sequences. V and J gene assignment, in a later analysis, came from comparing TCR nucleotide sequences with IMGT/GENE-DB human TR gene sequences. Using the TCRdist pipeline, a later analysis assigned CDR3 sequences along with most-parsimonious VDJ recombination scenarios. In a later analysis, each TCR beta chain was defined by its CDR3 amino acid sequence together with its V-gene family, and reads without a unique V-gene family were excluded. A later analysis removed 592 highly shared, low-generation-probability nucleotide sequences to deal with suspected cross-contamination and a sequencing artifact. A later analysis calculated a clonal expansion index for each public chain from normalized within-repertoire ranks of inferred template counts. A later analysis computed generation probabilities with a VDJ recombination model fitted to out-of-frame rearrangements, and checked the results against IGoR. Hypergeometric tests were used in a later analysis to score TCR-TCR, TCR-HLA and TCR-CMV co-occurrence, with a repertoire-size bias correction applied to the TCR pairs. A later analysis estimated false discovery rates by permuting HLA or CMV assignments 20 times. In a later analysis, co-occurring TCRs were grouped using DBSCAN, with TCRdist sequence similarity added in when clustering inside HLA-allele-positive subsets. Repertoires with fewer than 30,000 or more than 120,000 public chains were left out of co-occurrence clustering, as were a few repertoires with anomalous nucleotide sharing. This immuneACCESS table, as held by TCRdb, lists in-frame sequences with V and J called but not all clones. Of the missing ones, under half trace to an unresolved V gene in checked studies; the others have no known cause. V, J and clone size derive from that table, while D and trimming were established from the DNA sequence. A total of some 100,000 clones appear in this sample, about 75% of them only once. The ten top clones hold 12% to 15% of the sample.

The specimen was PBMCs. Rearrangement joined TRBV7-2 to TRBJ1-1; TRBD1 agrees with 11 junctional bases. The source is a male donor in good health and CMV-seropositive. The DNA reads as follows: TGTGCCAGCAGCCTGGACAGGGGGCGGAGAACTGAAGCTTTCTTT. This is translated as CASSLDRGRRTEAFF.